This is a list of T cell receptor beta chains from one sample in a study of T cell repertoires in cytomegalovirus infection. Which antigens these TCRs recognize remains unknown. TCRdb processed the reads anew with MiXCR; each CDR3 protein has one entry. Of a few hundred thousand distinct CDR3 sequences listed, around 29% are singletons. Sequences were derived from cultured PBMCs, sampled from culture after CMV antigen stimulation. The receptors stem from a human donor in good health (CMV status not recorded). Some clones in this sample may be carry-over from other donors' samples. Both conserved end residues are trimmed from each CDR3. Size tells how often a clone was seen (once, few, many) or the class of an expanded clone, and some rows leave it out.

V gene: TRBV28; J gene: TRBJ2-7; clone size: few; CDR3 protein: ARRAGKSGEQY
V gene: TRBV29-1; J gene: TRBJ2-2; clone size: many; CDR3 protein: SAQTSGNTGELF
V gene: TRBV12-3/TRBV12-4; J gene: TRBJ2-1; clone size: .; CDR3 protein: ASTPFEGGDEQF
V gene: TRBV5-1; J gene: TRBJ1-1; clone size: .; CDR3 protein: ASSFWIPPGQRYGEAF
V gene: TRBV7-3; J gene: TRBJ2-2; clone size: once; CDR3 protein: ATPIKDPHSGELF
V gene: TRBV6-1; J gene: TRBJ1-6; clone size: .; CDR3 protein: ASISRGGSSPLH
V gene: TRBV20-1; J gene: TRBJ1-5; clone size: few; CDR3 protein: SVQGGGSNQPQH
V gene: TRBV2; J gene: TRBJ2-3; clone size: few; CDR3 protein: ASNGQGSFPRTQY
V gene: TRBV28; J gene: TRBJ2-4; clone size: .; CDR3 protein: ASSEAGGAKNIQY
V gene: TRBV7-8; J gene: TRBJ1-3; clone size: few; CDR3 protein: ASSFHDPGNTIY
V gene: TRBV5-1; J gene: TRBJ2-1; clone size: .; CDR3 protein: ASSLEGDSYNEQF
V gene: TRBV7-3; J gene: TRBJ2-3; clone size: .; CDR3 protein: ASSLGTGNPDTQY
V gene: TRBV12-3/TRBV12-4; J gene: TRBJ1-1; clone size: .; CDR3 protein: ASSSQTGQNTEAF
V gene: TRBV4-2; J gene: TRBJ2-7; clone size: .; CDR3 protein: ASSQDGAVHGYEQY
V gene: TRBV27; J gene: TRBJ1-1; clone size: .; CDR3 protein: ASSFRYRANTEAF
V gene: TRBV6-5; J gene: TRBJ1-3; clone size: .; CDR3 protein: ASSSIHPSSGNTIY
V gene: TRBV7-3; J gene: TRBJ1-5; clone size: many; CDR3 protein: ASSLTAGTSQPQH
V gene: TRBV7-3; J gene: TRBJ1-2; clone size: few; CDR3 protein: ASSSGQGWGVSYGYT
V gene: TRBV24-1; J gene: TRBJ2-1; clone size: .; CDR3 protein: ATSDPNRGLNNEQF
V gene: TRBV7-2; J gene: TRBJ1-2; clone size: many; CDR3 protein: ASSTTGTWRNGYT
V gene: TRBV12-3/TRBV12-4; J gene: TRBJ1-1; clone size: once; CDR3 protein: ASSPGPYTEAF
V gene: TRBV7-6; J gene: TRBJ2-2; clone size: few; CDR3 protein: ASSSARTGELF
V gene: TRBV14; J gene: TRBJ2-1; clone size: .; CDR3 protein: ASSPYLGQEYNEQF
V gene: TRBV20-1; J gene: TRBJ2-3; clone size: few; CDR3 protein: SARGTGILRKDTQY
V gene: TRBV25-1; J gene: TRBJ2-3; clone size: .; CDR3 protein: ASSDWTSGGSDTQY
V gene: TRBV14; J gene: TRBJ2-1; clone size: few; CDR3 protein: ATAGEAYNEQF
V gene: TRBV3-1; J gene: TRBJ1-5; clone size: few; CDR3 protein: ASSQDVSANQPQH
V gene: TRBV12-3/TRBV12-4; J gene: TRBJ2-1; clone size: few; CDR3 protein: ASSFSGGQWDEQF
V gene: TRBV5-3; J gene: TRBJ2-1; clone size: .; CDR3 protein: ASSLDSGSSNEQF
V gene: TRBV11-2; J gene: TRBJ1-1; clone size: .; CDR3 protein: ASSLAAPVMNTEAF
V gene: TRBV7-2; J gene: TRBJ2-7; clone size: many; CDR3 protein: ASSSGAYYEQY
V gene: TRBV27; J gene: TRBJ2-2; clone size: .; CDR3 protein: ASRTGTRAGELF
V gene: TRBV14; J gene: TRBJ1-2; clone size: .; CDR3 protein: ASSQVFRDGANYGYT
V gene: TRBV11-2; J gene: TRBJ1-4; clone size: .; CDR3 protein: ASSLILGTQAEKLF
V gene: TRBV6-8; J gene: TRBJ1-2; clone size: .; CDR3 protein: ASSKGQGFGYT
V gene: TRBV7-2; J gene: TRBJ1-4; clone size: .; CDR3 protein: ASSSGWGLF
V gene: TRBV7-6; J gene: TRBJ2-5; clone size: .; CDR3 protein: ASSSGTEETQY
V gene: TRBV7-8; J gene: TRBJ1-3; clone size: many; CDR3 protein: ASSPTDRGHTGNTIY
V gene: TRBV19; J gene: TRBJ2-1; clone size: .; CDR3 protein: ASFPKAGGYYNEQF
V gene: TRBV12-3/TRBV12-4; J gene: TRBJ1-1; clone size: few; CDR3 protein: ASRLDRAPGNAF
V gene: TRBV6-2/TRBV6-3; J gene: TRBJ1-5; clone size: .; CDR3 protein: ASSNIGADSNSNQPQH
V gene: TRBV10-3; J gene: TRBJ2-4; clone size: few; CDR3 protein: AIRPTGKGNIQY
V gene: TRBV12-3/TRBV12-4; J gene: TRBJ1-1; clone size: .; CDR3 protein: ASSSQGAVTEAF
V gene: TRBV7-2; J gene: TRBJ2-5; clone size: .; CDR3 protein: ASSFVPGSETQY
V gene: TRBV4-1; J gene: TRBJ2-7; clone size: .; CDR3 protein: ASSQGTSGSTYEQY
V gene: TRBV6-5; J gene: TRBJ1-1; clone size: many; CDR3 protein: ASSYSGGNTEAF
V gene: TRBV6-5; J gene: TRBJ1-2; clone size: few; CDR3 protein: ASRRQTGNYGYT
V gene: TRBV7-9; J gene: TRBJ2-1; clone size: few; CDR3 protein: ASSPNRDFKQF
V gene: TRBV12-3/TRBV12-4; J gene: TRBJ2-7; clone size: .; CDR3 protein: ASSLREQY
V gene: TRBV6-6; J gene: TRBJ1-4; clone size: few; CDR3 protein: ASSYEGAREKLF
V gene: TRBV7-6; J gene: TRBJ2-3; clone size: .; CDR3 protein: ASSLVIRKPLTDTQY